The 17 T cell receptor beta chains below were found in one sample sequenced in a study of beta chain features in type 1 diabetes. Isolated RNA was reverse transcribed in full, so expressed TCRB transcripts were sequenced. The data were produced by immunoSEQ multiplex PCR, yet TCRdb's version contains in-frame clones alone and is incomplete. The table has approximately 380,000 clones, roughly 15% seen once. Sample: naive CD4+ T cells from blood. All receptors derive from a young woman in good health.

V gene TRBV30 combines with J gene TRBJ2-1, with 14 positions matching TRBD2. Germline-derived CDR1 and CDR2 are GTSNPN and SVGIG (reference sequence). The V segment lost 4 bases and the J segment 9 bases; nucleotides outside the gene matches: 11. This CDR3 has 16 amino acids. The CDR3 region is CAWTLPGTSGRLEQFF. CDR3 coding DNA: TGTGCCTGGACTCTTCCCGGGACTAGCGGGAGACTTGAGCAGTTCTTC.

This clone was observed a handful of times. V gene TRBV28 combines with J gene TRBJ1-2; no clear D gene. V shed 7 bases and J shed 4 bases, with 10 bases lying between them. This CDR3 is built from 12 residues. Germline CDR1 and CDR2: MDHEN and SYDVKM. CDR3 nucleotides: TGTGCCAGCACTTCGCGGATCTATGGCTACACCTTC. Protein sequence: CASTSRIYGYTF.

This chain uses TRBV5-4 with TRBJ1-2, with 7 bases aligning to TRBD1. The CDR3 has 15 residues. Looked up from germline, CDR1 is SGHNT and CDR2 is YYREEE (reference sequence). Trimming cost V 0 bases and J 3 bases; bases outside gene matches: 5. This CDR3 is CASSLGGQSYYGYTF. CDR3 DNA: TGTGCCAGCAGCTTGGGGGGACAGTCGTACTATGGCTACACCTTC.

This sequence joins TRBV5-1 and TRBJ2-7; maybe TRBD1 (5 bases). CDR1 is SGHRS and CDR2 is YFSETQ in the germline V gene. There are 12 residues in the CDR3. Trimming removed 4 bases at V and 6 bases at J, with 11 bases between. Written as DNA, the CDR3 is TGCGCCAGCAGCAACTCCCAGGGCGAGCAGTACTTC. Translating gives CASSNSQGEQYF. The variable domain in full, with the rest retrieved from reference TRBV5-1 and TRBJ2-7, is KAGVTQTPRYLIKTRGQQVTLSCSPISGHRSVSWYQQTPGQGLQFLFEYFSETQRNKGNFPGRFSGRQFSNSRSEMNVSTLELGDSALYLCASSNSQGEQYFGPGTRLTVT.

This clone has more than one count but fewer than ten. This rearrangement joins TRBV7-9 to TRBJ1-1, with D maybe TRBD1 (5 bases). V was trimmed by 5 bases and J by 7 bases, leaving 17 bases between them. CDR3 length: 14 residues. Per germline, CDR1 SEHNR and CDR2 FQNEAQ (reference sequence). The CDR3 protein is CASSARGGPVEAFF. The CDR3 DNA is TGTGCCAGCAGCGCCCGGGGGGGACCGGTTGAAGCTTTCTTT.

The rearrangement uses TRBV30 and TRBJ2-1, with 7 bases identical to TRBD2. J was trimmed by 2 bases and V by 0 bases; bases with no gene match: 7. The length of the CDR3 is 16 residues. CDR1 and CDR2 (germline): GTSNPN, SVGIG (reference sequence). CDR3 coding DNA: TGTGCCTGGAGTGTCTTAGCGGGCAGAACCTACAATGAGCAGTTCTTC. Amino acids: CAWSVLAGRTYNEQFF.

This clone appeared a few times. The chain links TRBV5-4 to TRBJ1-4; TRBD1 matches at 7 bases. This CDR3 comprises 15 residues. Unmatched junction bases numbered 7, after V lost 0 bases and J lost 8 bases. Germline V gene data show CDR1 as SGHNT and CDR2 as YYREEE (reference sequence). The DNA of the CDR3 is TGTGCCAGCAGCTTGGCCGGGCAGGGGGACGAAAAACTGTTTTTT. Amino acids: CASSLAGQGDEKLFF.

V is TRBV4-3 and J is TRBJ2-5; no clear D. V lost 2 bases, J lost 3 bases, and 7 bases lay in between. The CDR3 extends over 13 amino acids. Germline V gene sequence: CDR1 LGHNA, CDR2 YSLEER. The CDR3 region is CASSQTIEETQYF. The CDR3 region has the DNA TGCGCCAGCAGCCAAACAATTGAAGAGACCCAGTACTTC.

This clone has a handful of counts. The V and J genes are TRBV4-2 and TRBJ2-1; 8 bases are a match to TRBD2. This CDR3 contains 14 residues. CDR1 and CDR2 (germline): LGHNA, YNFKEQ. The V and J ends lost 2 bases and 9 bases, in that order; junction bases with no gene match: 6. The CDR3 loop is CASSQPGLGGEQFF. The DNA of the CDR3 is TGTGCCAGCAGCCAACCGGGACTAGGAGGTGAGCAGTTCTTC.

The J gene is TRBJ1-1, the V gene TRBV29-1; 10 positions agree with TRBD1. V shed 6 bases, J shed 1 base, and the junction held 2 bases outside the gene matches. CDR1 and CDR2 from the germline V gene are SQVTM and ANQGSEA. The CDR3 consists of 13 residues. CDR3 loop: CSVWDRGNTEAFF. The CDR3 nucleotides read TGCAGCGTGTGGGACAGGGGGAACACTGAAGCTTTCTTT.

This chain joins TRBV4-1 and TRBJ1-3, with TRBD1 matching 7 bases. The germline gives CDR1 MGHRA, CDR2 YSYEKL. CDR3 size: 15 residues. J was trimmed by 3 bases and V by 5 bases; bases with no gene match: 7. CDR3: CASSRGDRDGNTIYF. The CDR3 DNA reads TGCGCCAGCAGCAGGGGTGACAGGGATGGAAACACCATATATTTT.

The chain carries TRBV4-2 and TRBJ2-7, with 12 bases that match TRBD2. This CDR3 has 17 amino acids. The ends lost 1 base at V and 0 bases at J; junction bases unmatched: 4. Germline CDR1 reads LGHNA; CDR2 reads YNFKEQ. This CDR3 is CASSQGPSGRDSYEQYF. Written as DNA, the CDR3 is TGTGCCAGCAGCCAAGGACCTAGCGGGAGGGACTCCTACGAGCAGTACTTC.

The rearrangement uses TRBV18 and TRBJ1-2; TRBD1 might be the D (5 bases). The CDR3 contains 14 residues. Trimming pared 0 bases from V and 4 bases from J, leaving 9 bases between. The germline V gene has CDR1 KGHSH and CDR2 LQKENI. The CDR3 sequence: CASSPPGTVYGYTF. In nucleotides, the CDR3 is TGTGCCAGCTCACCACCCGGGACTGTCTATGGCTACACCTTC. The entire variable domain, with the rest obtained from reference TRBV18 and TRBJ1-2, is as follows: NAGVMQNPRHLVRRRGQEARLRCSPMKGHSHVYWYRQLPEEGLKFMVYLQKENIIDESGMPKERFSAEFPKEGPSILRIQQVVRGDSAAYFCASSPPGTVYGYTFGSGTRLTVV.

The chain links TRBV5-6 to TRBJ2-3, with D uncertain. Germline CDR1 SGHDT, CDR2 YYEEEE. The CDR3 loop spans 12 amino acids. V was clipped by 0 bases and J by 4 bases, with 3 bases between them. The CDR3 region is CASSLASDTQYF. The CDR3 region has the DNA TGTGCCAGCAGCTTGGCCTCAGATACGCAGTATTTT.

J is TRBJ2-2 and V is TRBV19, with D possibly TRBD2 on 5 matching bases. Trimming removed 6 bases from V and 5 bases from J, with 13 bases in between. The CDR3 runs to 14 residues. Germline-derived CDR1 and CDR2 are LNHDA and SQIVND (reference sequence). The CDR3, as DNA: TGTGCCAGTAGGGCGGGTGGCGGAACCGGGGAGCTGTTTTTT. Protein: CASRAGGGTGELFF.

This clone was seen a few times. The rearrangement joins TRBV9 to TRBJ2-1, with D possibly being TRBD2 (5 bases). CDR1 and CDR2 from the germline V gene are SGDLS and YYNGEE. CDR3 length equals 17 residues. V lost 0 bases and J lost 4, with 17 bases in between. The DNA of the CDR3 is TGTGCCAGCAGCGTAGGGCTTGTGGGAGTGGGATACAATGAGCAGTTCTTC. It codes for CASSVGLVGVGYNEQFF.

This clone was seen a few times. The chain uses TRBV18 and TRBJ1-5, with 7 nucleotides matching TRBD1. Germline-derived CDR1 and CDR2 are KGHSH and LQKENI. With V trimmed by 5 bases and J by 4 bases, 5 bases remained unmatched. The CDR3 spans 14 residues. CDR3 sequence reads: CASSTEGANQPQHF. The CDR3 DNA sequence: TGTGCCAGCTCAACGGAGGGGGCTAATCAGCCCCAGCATTTT.